The 27 T cell receptor beta chains below come from one sample, sequenced in a study of T-cell reconstitution after alpha-beta-depleted transplantation in children. During its preparation, the TCRbeta library received unique molecular identifiers. TCRdb reanalysed the PCR reads using MiXCR and keeps one entry per CDR3 protein. This table has roughly 220,000 distinct CDR3 sequences, around 12% appearing once. This specimen was PBMCs from the stem cell graft donor, taken from the stem cell graft. These receptors all come from a human donor who donated a stem cell graft to a child with acute lymphoblastic leukemia.

This clonotype showed up many times. The rearrangement links TRBV6-2 or TRBV6-3 to TRBJ1-1, with TRBD1 as a possible D gene (5 bases). The ends were cut back, 5 bases at V and 5 bases at J, with 21 bases in the middle. CDR3 size: 16 residues. The germline V gene has CDR1 MNHEY and CDR2 SVGEGT. CDR3: CASSPVSRDWETEAFF. DNA of the CDR3: TGTGCCAGCAGTCCCGTGAGCAGGGATTGGGAGACTGAAGCTTTCTTT.

This clonotype was seen a few times. This chain uses TRBV20-1 with TRBJ2-6; D uncertain. The CDR3 runs 14 residues. Germline CDR1 is DFQATT and CDR2 is SNEGSKA (reference sequence). The germline V and J ends were trimmed by 3 bases and 0 bases, with 6 bases remaining between them. The CDR3 coding sequence is TGCAGTGCTAGCGTCGACTCTGGGGCCAACGTCCTGACTTTC. Amino acid sequence: CSASVDSGANVLTF.

In its sample, this clonotype was seen many times. The chain links TRBV7-3 to TRBJ1-4; 8 bases agree with TRBD1. CDR3 length: 15 residues. The V gene's germline CDR1 is SGHTA and CDR2 FQGTGA. V dropped 5 bases and J dropped 7; count of bases not matched to a gene: 9. CDR3 sequence (DNA): TGTGCCAGCAGCCCTACAGGGGGAGTTGGTGAAAAACTGTTTTTT. Amino acids: CASSPTGGVGEKLFF.

The sample holds many counts of this clonotype. The genes are TRBV18 and TRBJ2-3; 9 nucleotides line up with TRBD2. J gave up 1 base and V 2 bases, and 7 bases lay outside the gene matches. The CDR3 totals 17 residues. In germline, CDR1 is KGHSH, CDR2 LQKENI. This CDR3 reads CASSPRPSGTGTDTQYF. CDR3 sequence (DNA): TGTGCCAGCTCACCAAGGCCTAGCGGGACGGGCACAGATACGCAGTATTTT.

This clonotype was observed at least ten times. The V gene is TRBV7-2, the J gene TRBJ1-2, with 7 bases aligning to TRBD1. The germline CDR1 and CDR2 sequences are SGHTA and FQGNSA. Losses at the gene ends were 5 bases for V and 2 bases for J; bases not matched to a gene: 5. The CDR3 sequence is 14 residues long. The CDR3 loop is CASSLETGNYGYTF. The CDR3 DNA sequence: TGTGCCAGCAGCCTTGAGACAGGGAACTATGGCTACACCTTC.

This clonotype has at least ten counts. This chain connects TRBV15 to TRBJ2-5; no clear D. CDR3 length equals 11 residues. Germline V gene lookup returns CDR1 LNHNV and CDR2 YYDKDF (reference sequence). V gave up 2 bases and J gave up 5 bases, with 3 bases separating them. CDR3 sequence (DNA): TGTGCCACCAGCAGATCCGAGACCCAGTACTTC. It is translated as CATSRSETQYF.

This clonotype was observed at least ten times. The V gene is TRBV20-1, the J gene TRBJ2-7; TRBD2 matches 9 bases. Trimming at V came to 0 bases and at J to 5 bases, leaving 14 bases not matched to a gene. The germline V gene has CDR1 DFQATT and CDR2 SNEGSKA (reference sequence). CDR3 size: 17 residues. CDR3 bases: TGCAGTGCTAGAGATTTAGAACTAGGTAGCGGGAGAGACGAGCAGTACTTC. Translating it yields CSARDLELGSGRDEQYF.

This clonotype has at least ten counts. V is TRBV5-1 and J is TRBJ2-3; D gene unclear. The CDR3 length is 14 residues. Germline assignment: CDR1 SGHRS and CDR2 YFSETQ. Trimming removed 1 base from V and 2 bases from J, with 8 bases in between. CDR3 nucleotides: TGCGCCAGCAGCTTGTTAGTAAACACAGATACGCAGTATTTT. Its protein product is CASSLLVNTDTQYF.

This clonotype was counted between two and nine times. The rearrangement uses TRBV6-2 or TRBV6-3 and TRBJ1-5, with 9 bases that match TRBD1. Trimming took 0 bases from V and 3 from J; bases not matched to a gene: 6. Germline values: CDR1 MNHEY, CDR2 SVGEGT. CDR3 length: 17 residues. The DNA of the CDR3 is TGTGCCAGCAGTTACTCCAGGGACAGGGCTTCCAATCAGCCCCAGCATTTT. Its protein is CASSYSRDRASNQPQHF.

In regard to this clonotype: The germline gene is not matched at one end of the junction; a read error may be the cause. The gene calls are TRBV4-3 and TRBJ2-6; D possibly matches TRBD1 or TRBD2 (5 bases each). The CDR3 loop spans 16 amino acids. Germline loops: CDR1 LGHNA, CDR2 YSLEER. The CDR3 here is CASSQGANSGANGLTF. The DNA of the CDR3 is TGCGCCAGCAGCCAGGGAGCCAACTCTGGGGCCAACGGCCTGACTTTC.

This clonotype was detected many times. The chain is built from TRBV7-6 and TRBJ2-2; TRBD1 aligns across 10 bases. Trimming at V came to 8 bases and at J to 0 bases, leaving 9 bases not matched to a gene. The germline CDR1 and CDR2 sequences are SGHVS and FNYEAQ. CDR3 length: 17 amino acids. The CDR3 DNA reads as TGTGCCAGCGGGAGACAGGGGGCCTCAACGAACACCGGGGAGCTGTTTTTT. Translation gives CASGRQGASTNTGELFF. Combining the CDR3 with reference TRBV7-6 and TRBJ2-2 gives the whole variable domain GAGVSQSPRYKVTKRGQDVALRCDPISGHVSLYWYRQALGQGPEFLTYFNYEAQQDKSGLPNDRFSAERPEGSISTLTIQRTEQRDSAMYRCASGRQGASTNTGELFFGEGSRLTVL.

At least ten counts were recorded for this clonotype. This chain joins TRBV29-1 and TRBJ2-7, with 10 bases aligning to TRBD1. The V gene's germline CDR1 is SQVTM and CDR2 ANQGSEA. CDR3 length: 14 amino acids. The trim removed 7 bases at V and 3 bases at J, leaving 9 bases unmatched. This CDR3 is CSAQPGQGIYEQYF. The CDR3 DNA is TGCAGCGCCCAACCGGGACAGGGGATCTACGAGCAGTACTTC.

Many counts were recorded for this clonotype. The chain combines TRBV7-2 with TRBJ2-3, with D maybe TRBD2 (6 bases). Trimming took 4 bases from V and 3 from J, leaving 17 bases between them. The CDR3 extends over 16 amino acids. In germline, CDR1 is SGHTA, CDR2 FQGNSA. The CDR3 protein is CASSSGGPGVTDTQYF. In DNA, the CDR3 is TGTGCCAGCAGCTCAGGAGGGCCGGGGGTGACAGATACGCAGTATTTT.

At least ten counts were recorded for this clonotype. V is TRBV12-3 or TRBV12-4 and J is TRBJ2-2; D is undetermined. The CDR3 loop spans 13 amino acids. V was shortened by 7 bases and J by 2 bases, with 8 bases between the two germline ends. The CDR3 region has the DNA TGTGCCAGCACACTTTCAAACACCGGGGAGCTGTTTTTT. Encoded protein: CASTLSNTGELFF.

This clonotype was recorded many times. The chain recombines TRBV20-1 with TRBJ2-3; TRBD2 matches at 7 bases. Germline V gene data show CDR1 as DFQATT and CDR2 as SNEGSKA (reference sequence). V shed 3 bases and J 3 bases; nucleotides not matched to a gene: 6. The CDR3 extends over 14 amino acids. The CDR3 region is CSARGGSRTDTQYF. DNA for the CDR3: TGCAGTGCTAGGGGGGGGTCGAGAACAGATACGCAGTATTTT.

This clonotype was observed many times. The chain employs TRBV28 and TRBJ2-1, with D possibly being TRBD2 (5 bases). The CDR3 totals 16 residues. The V end was cut by 0 bases, the J end by 1 base, with 10 bases between. CDR1 MDHEN and CDR2 SYDVKM come from the germline V gene. The CDR3 DNA sequence: TGTGCCAGCAGTTTATGGGACGGGGATTCCTACAATGAGCAGTTCTTC. Protein product: CASSLWDGDSYNEQFF.

The sample holds many counts of this clonotype. The CDR3 DNA is TGCAGTGCTAGGGGGGGTGATTACGAGCAGTACTTC. Protein sequence: CSARGGDYEQYF. The chain couples TRBV20-1 to TRBJ2-7, with D perhaps matching TRBD2 (6 bases). The CDR3 runs to 12 residues. The V and J ends lost 3 bases and 4 bases respectively, with 10 bases between them. Germline V gene data show CDR1 as DFQATT and CDR2 as SNEGSKA (reference sequence).

In its sample, this clonotype was seen many times. V and J are TRBV5-6 and TRBJ2-5; D possibly corresponds to TRBD2 (6 bases). Trimming cost V 2 bases and J 5 bases, with 10 bases left between them. Germline V gene data show CDR1 as SGHDT and CDR2 as YYEEEE. The CDR3 covers 13 residues. CDR3 sequence: CASSFAEGETQYF. The CDR3 DNA sequence: TGTGCCAGCAGCTTCGCGGAGGGGGAGACCCAGTACTTC.

This clonotype was observed a single time. V gene TRBV30 combines with J gene TRBJ2-1, with D possibly being TRBD2 (5 bases). The V gene lost 2 bases and the J gene lost 8 bases, with 16 bases spanning the gap. This CDR3 is built from 14 residues. Germline V lookup: CDR1 GTSNPN, CDR2 SVGIG (reference sequence). CDR3 in DNA: TGTGCCTGGAGTAAATTAGCGCTCCTGGATGAGCAGTTCTTC. Protein: CAWSKLALLDEQFF.

In this sample, this clonotype turned up many times. The chain couples TRBV20-1 to TRBJ2-7, with 14 bases fitting TRBD2. The CDR3 has 16 residues. J gave up 1 base and V 3 bases, and 5 bases lay outside the gene matches. Looked up from germline, CDR1 is DFQATT and CDR2 is SNEGSKA (reference sequence). CDR3 bases: TGCAGTGCTAGGGGACTAGCGGGGGCAATTTCCTACGAGCAGTACTTC. Encoded protein: CSARGLAGAISYEQYF.

The chain couples TRBV20-1 to TRBJ1-5; a weak D match, TRBD1 (6 bases). Germline values: CDR1 DFQATT, CDR2 SNEGSKA (reference sequence). The V gene lost 1 base and the J gene lost 0 bases, with 22 bases spanning the gap. The CDR3 extends over 19 amino acids. CDR3 protein: CSARGPVYGQLYSNQPQHF. Here the CDR3 DNA reads TGCAGTGCTAGAGGACCGGTCTACGGACAGCTGTATAGCAATCAGCCCCAGCATTTT.

This clonotype was counted ten times or more. The V and J genes are TRBV5-1 and TRBJ2-2, with 12 bases matching TRBD1. Per the germline V gene, CDR1 is SGHRS and CDR2 is YFSETQ. The CDR3 length is 17 residues. Germline trimming cut 0 bases from V and 3 bases from J; bases unmatched to any gene: 3. The CDR3 spells CASSLGDRGRDTGELFF. CDR3 bases: TGCGCCAGCAGCTTGGGGGACAGGGGGCGCGACACCGGGGAGCTGTTTTTT. The full variable domain, rest sourced from reference TRBV5-1 and TRBJ2-2, is KAGVTQTPRYLIKTRGQQVTLSCSPISGHRSVSWYQQTPGQGLQFLFEYFSETQRNKGNFPGRFSGRQFSNSRSEMNVSTLELGDSALYLCASSLGDRGRDTGELFFGEGSRLTVL.

The chain links TRBV9 to TRBJ1-2; the D is unclear. The length of the CDR3 is 13 residues. Germline values: CDR1 SGDLS, CDR2 YYNGEE. V was clipped by 0 bases and J by 3 bases, with 6 bases between them. The CDR3 is CASSVGHDYGYTF. DNA of the CDR3: TGTGCCAGCAGCGTAGGCCATGACTATGGCTACACCTTC.

This clonotype was counted many times. The rearrangement links TRBV7-9 to TRBJ2-7; TRBD2 aligns across 9 bases. Trimming took 4 bases from V and 0 from J; bases not matched to a gene: 1. This CDR3 comprises 14 residues. From germline, CDR1 is SEHNR and CDR2 FQNEAQ (reference sequence). CDR3: CASSSLAGSYEQYF. For the CDR3, the DNA is TGTGCCAGCAGCTCACTAGCGGGCTCCTACGAGCAGTACTTC.

This sequence joins TRBV5-1 and TRBJ2-1, with D perhaps matching TRBD1 (6 bases). The germline V gene has CDR1 SGHRS and CDR2 YFSETQ. Trimming removed 0 bases from V and 8 bases from J, with 9 bases in between. This CDR3 region has 13 residues. The chain's CDR3 is CASSLGTADEQFF. CDR3 nucleotides: TGCGCCAGCAGCTTGGGGACAGCAGATGAGCAGTTCTTC.

This clonotype was recorded at least ten times. This chain uses TRBV12-3 or TRBV12-4 with TRBJ1-1, with a weak D call TRBD1 (5 bases). Trimming pared 3 bases from V and 6 bases from J, leaving 11 bases between. CDR3 length equals 13 residues. CDR3 nucleotides: TGTGCCAGCAGTTTGGAGGGGCTCGCTGAAGCTTTCTTT. Translating it yields CASSLEGLAEAFF.

This clonotype showed up many times. V gene TRBV5-1 combines with J gene TRBJ1-1; D possibly corresponds to TRBD1 (5 bases). CDR1 is SGHRS, CDR2 YFSETQ, per germline. V lost 0 bases and J lost 1, with 13 bases in between. This CDR3 is built from 16 residues. CDR3 region: CASSLEMSTANTEAFF. CDR3 nucleotides: TGCGCCAGCAGCTTGGAAATGTCGACAGCGAACACTGAAGCTTTCTTT.